This T cell receptor (beta chain) was obtained from a study of T cell repertoires in cytomegalovirus infection. At the level of the study: Selected CMV epitopes included recently identified HLA-C-restricted ones as well as well-studied HLA-B-restricted ones. Matching HLA type, along with CMV infection, was indicated by public TCR beta signatures.

A single record per CDR3 protein comes from TCRdb applying MiXCR to the reads. This repertoire shows roughly 69,000 distinct CDR3 sequences, roughly 28% found once; its top ten account for about 60%. Germline assignment: CDR1 LGHDT and CDR2 YNNKEL (reference sequence). The CDR3 extends over 15 amino acids. The J segment lost 6 bases and the V segment lost 4 bases, leaving 6 bases of the junction unmatched. Study-level findings and limits: Dominating the ex vivo response were TCR beta clonotypes that were CMV-specific and HLA-C-restricted. Cumulative frequency of public TCR beta families picked out carriers of CMV plus the relevant HLA.

Turning to this clonotype: Its antigen is as yet unknown.

The chain recombines TRBV3-1 with TRBJ2-2; 9 positions match TRBD2. Sequencing used CD8+ T cells from cultured PBMCs, obtained from culture after CMV antigen stimulation. The TCR sequence derives from a human donor in good health (CMV status not recorded). Some clones in this sample may be carry-over from other donors' samples. CDR3 nucleotide sequence: TGTGCCAGCAGCCGACTAGCGGCCCTCCCCGGGGAGCTGTTTTTT. Translating it yields CASSRLAALPGELFF. Supplemented by reference TRBV3-1 and TRBJ2-2, the full variable domain reads DTAVSQTPKYLVTQMGNDKSIKCEQNLGHDTMYWYKQDSKKFLKIMFSYNNKELIINETVPNRFSPKSPDKAHLNLHINSLELGDSAVYFCASSRLAALPGELFFGEGSRLTVL.